The rows below give T cell receptor beta chains drawn from one sample of a study of cytomegalovirus exposure and HLA in healthy donors. The repertoire was sequenced with immunoSEQ multiplex PCR; TCRdb's copy has only in-frame clones and lacks some. The sample has under 70,000 clones; approximately 80% are singletons. Input material: PBMCs. These receptors were obtained from a female donor in good health and CMV-seronegative. CDR3s include the opening cysteine and the closing phenylalanine or tryptophan. A D gene is named only where the DNA matches it firmly. Part of the rows lack a size; the others show once, few, many or a class for expanded clones.

d_call clone_size j_call v_call cdr3_nt cdr3_aa
TRBD2 . TRBJ2-7 TRBV2 TGTGCCACCTCCGGGACTAGCGGGACCTACGAGCAGTACTTC CATSGTSGTYEQYF
. few TRBJ1-5 TRBV10-3 TGTGCCATCAGCCGGGACAAATATAGCAATCAGCCCCAGCATTTT CAISRDKYSNQPQHF
TRBD2 . TRBJ2-1 TRBV7-3 TGTGCCAGCAGCTTGACTAGCGGGATAGTTAGTGAGCAGTTCTTC CASSLTSGIVSEQFF
. . TRBJ2-1 TRBV2 TGTGCCAGCAGTGATGAACGTCAGAATGAGCAGTTCTTC CASSDERQNEQFF
. . TRBJ2-7 TRBV19 TGTGCCAGTAAACACGGCCAGGGCGCGACCTACGAGCAGTACTTC CASKHGQGATYEQYF
TRBD1 . TRBJ2-7 TRBV6-6 TGTGCCAGTTCCAATCCGGGACAGGGGAGGTACGAGCAGTACTTC CASSNPGQGRYEQYF
. . TRBJ1-4 TRBV14 TGTGCCAGCAGCCAAAGCGTTGCCACGGCAAAACTGTTTTTT CASSQSVATAKLFF
. . TRBJ2-3 TRBV5-6 TGTGCCAGCAGCTGGAACCGGGATCCCACAGATACGCAGTATTTT CASSWNRDPTDTQYF
. few TRBJ1-5 TRBV4-1 TGCGCCAGCAGCCAAGATATATGGGAGGCCAGGACCTCTAATCAGCCCCAGCATTTT CASSQDIWEARTSNQPQHF
. once TRBJ2-7 TRBV6-1 TGTGCCAGCAGTTTGACATTAGCCTACGAGCAGTACTTC CASSLTLAYEQYF
. . TRBJ2-1 TRBV7-6 TGTGCCAGCAACTGCTCCAGACTTAGCTCCTACAATGAGCAGTTCTTC CASNCSRLSSYNEQFF
. . TRBJ2-1 TRBV5-1 TGCGCCAGCAGCCTCGGGGGAGACTACAATGAGCAGTTCTTC CASSLGGDYNEQFF
TRBD2 . TRBJ2-3 TRBV5-1 TGCGCCAGCAGCTTAACAATCGGACTAGCGGGGACAGATACGCAGTATTTT CASSLTIGLAGTDTQYF
TRBD1 few TRBJ1-1 TRBV18 TGTGCCAGCTCACCCCGACAGGGAGTGAACACTGAAGCTTTCTTT CASSPRQGVNTEAFF
TRBD1 once TRBJ2-4 TRBV7-2 TGTGCCAGCAGCTTCTCCCAGGGGGTCCAAGCCAAAAACATTCAGTACTTC CASSFSQGVQAKNIQYF
. . TRBJ2-5 TRBV6-1 TGTGCCAGCAGTGATCGGGGAAACCAAGAGACCCAGTACTTC CASSDRGNQETQYF
. once TRBJ2-7 TRBV7-8 TGTGCCAGCAGTCCTCGGCAGGGTCCTGCCTACGAGCAGTACTTC CASSPRQGPAYEQYF
. few TRBJ2-2 TRBV5-6 TGTGCCAGCAGCGCAAATCCGGCGAACACCGGGGAGCTGTTTTTT CASSANPANTGELFF
. . TRBJ1-4 TRBV14 TGTGCCAGCAGCCAAGATTTCAGAGGAACAGGGAATGAAAAACTGTTTTTT CASSQDFRGTGNEKLFF
. . TRBJ2-1 TRBV11-2 TGTGCCAGCAGTGTGGCAGGGGGGAGCGGGGAGCAGTTCTTC CASSVAGGSGEQFF
. . TRBJ1-1 TRBV2 TGTGCCAGCTCGCTCCTTTTTGAGGCTGAAGCTTTCTTT CASSLLFEAEAFF
TRBD2 once TRBJ2-1 TRBV4-1 TGCGCCAGCAGCCAAGGTAGCGGGAGCGGGAATGAGCAGTTCTTC CASSQGSGSGNEQFF
TRBD1 . TRBJ2-1 TRBV7-2 TGTGCCAGCAGCTTAGGACAGGGGCCAAACAATGAGCAGTTCTTC CASSLGQGPNNEQFF
TRBD1 few TRBJ1-2 TRBV5-1 TGCGCCAGCAGCCAACAGGGGTTCATGGGCTATGGCTACACCTTC CASSQQGFMGYGYTF
TRBD1 . TRBJ1-6 TRBV28 TGTGCCAGCAGTGGGACAGGGTTGAGCTCCTATAATTCACCCCTCCACTTT CASSGTGLSSYNSPLHF
TRBD2 few TRBJ2-2 TRBV7-8 TGTGCCAGCAGCTCATCGGGGGGGACGAGGGAGCTGTTTTTT CASSSSGGTRELFF
. . TRBJ2-1 TRBV2 TGTGCCAGCAGCTCTAGCAGCAATGAGCAGTTCTTC CASSSSSNEQFF
TRBD2 . TRBJ2-2 TRBV5-4 TGTGCCAGCAGCACCGGGACTAGCGGGATTCTAGCCGGGGAGCTGTTTTTT CASSTGTSGILAGELFF
. . TRBJ2-2 TRBV7-9 TGTGCCAGCAGCTTGGTTTCCTTCGCCGGGACTTCGAACACCGGGGAGCTGTTTTTT CASSLVSFAGTSNTGELFF
. few TRBJ1-5 TRBV19 TGTGCCAGTAGTATCTCGGGCAATCAGCCCCAGCATTTT CASSISGNQPQHF
. . TRBJ1-2 TRBV28 TGTGCCAGCAGTCCACCCCGCCGGGGTGGCTACACCTTC CASSPPRRGGYTF
TRBD1 . TRBJ1-6 TRBV9 TGTGCCAGCAGCGTAGACAGGGGCCCTTATAATTCACCCCTCCACTTT CASSVDRGPYNSPLHF
TRBD1 . TRBJ2-3 TRBV9 TGTGCCAGCAGCCAGGGGGGACAGGGCACAGATACGCAGTATTTT CASSQGGQGTDTQYF
TRBD2 once TRBJ2-7 TRBV25-1 TGTGCCAGCAGCCCGGGACTAGCGGGAGGCTACGAGCAGTACTTC CASSPGLAGGYEQYF
TRBD1 once TRBJ2-5 TRBV5-1 TGCGCCAGCAGCTCAGCAGGGGGCGTTGAGACCCAGTACTTC CASSSAGGVETQYF
TRBD1 . TRBJ1-6 TRBV5-1 TGCGCCAGCAGCGGGGACAGAAATAATTCACCCCTCCACTTT CASSGDRNNSPLHF
. . TRBJ1-2 TRBV21-1 TGTGCCAGCAGCACACCCACCGGGACAGGGTCTAACTATGGCTACACCTTC CASSTPTGTGSNYGYTF
. . TRBJ2-2 TRBV6-1 TGTGCCAGCCGGGGAACCCTCGGTACCGGGGAGCTGTTTTTT CASRGTLGTGELFF
TRBD1 . TRBJ1-1 TRBV5-1 TGCGCCAGCAGCTTACGGGGACAGGGGGCAGGATTGAACACTGAAGCTTTCTTT CASSLRGQGAGLNTEAFF
. . TRBJ2-3 TRBV6-5 TGTGCCAGCAGGACGGGACTGACAGATACGCAGTATTTT CASRTGLTDTQYF